These 11 T cell receptor beta chains share one sample of origin, sequenced in a study of OX40 agonist ivuxolimab in advanced cancers. Some clones are missing from TCRdb's copy, which holds only in-frame ones; the method was immunoSEQ multiplex PCR. The data show approximately 41,000 clones, around nine tenths seen once. The material was CD4+ or CD8+ T cells sorted from blood, obtained in a trial of the OX40 agonist ivuxolimab. Source of these receptors: an adult with an advanced solid tumor such as melanoma, head and neck, liver or kidney cancer.

V and J are TRBV6-1 and TRBJ2-7; D may be TRBD1 (6 bases). V was shortened by 4 bases and J by 2 bases, with 12 bases between the two germline ends. There are 14 residues in the CDR3. Germline lookup yields CDR1 MNHNS and CDR2 SASEGT. The CDR3 DNA sequence: TGTGCCAGCAGTGTGGGCAGGGGAACCTACGAGCAGTACTTC. It codes for CASSVGRGTYEQYF.

The chain recombines TRBV5-1 with TRBJ1-2, with TRBD1 matching over 11 bases. Germline CDR1 and CDR2: SGHRS and YFSETQ. CDR3 size: 17 residues. Trimming took 5 bases from V and 6 from J; bases not matched to a gene: 15. The CDR3 loop reads CASRFMGRTGGRDGYTF. The CDR3 DNA sequence: TGCGCCAGCAGGTTCATGGGACGGACAGGGGGCAGGGATGGCTACACCTTC.

The rearrangement links TRBV4-1 to TRBJ2-5; weak D call: TRBD1 (6 bases). The CDR3 covers 15 residues. Per the germline V gene, CDR1 is MGHRA and CDR2 is YSYEKL. With 4 bases removed from V and 1 base from J, the gap between germline ends came to 13 bases. The CDR3 region has the DNA TGCGCCAGCAGCCCCCTCCGGGACATCCAAGAGACCCAGTACTTC. Protein product: CASSPLRDIQETQYF.

A few counts support this clone. V and J are TRBV11-2 and TRBJ2-3; possibly TRBD2 for D (6 bases). The germline V gene encodes CDR1 SGHAT and CDR2 FQNNGV. The CDR3 has 14 residues. Trimming pared 5 bases from V and 4 bases from J, leaving 13 bases between. CDR3 DNA sequence: TGTGCCAGCAGCCCCCGCGGAGGGCCAGATACGCAGTATTTT. Residues: CASSPRGGPDTQYF.

V usage is TRBV5-4 and J usage is TRBJ2-2; D not certain. CDR1 is SGHNT, CDR2 YYREEE, per germline (reference sequence). V was shortened by 2 bases and J by 6 bases, with 17 bases between the two germline ends. This CDR3 comprises 16 residues. CDR3: CASSLKTGPQAGELFF. DNA for the CDR3: TGTGCCAGCAGCTTAAAAACCGGGCCCCAGGCCGGGGAGCTGTTTTTT.

The rearrangement uses TRBV5-4 and TRBJ2-5; D may be TRBD1 (6 bases). The J call may be wrong; the DNA end is better matched by TRBJ2-7. CDR1 and CDR2 (germline): SGHNT, YYREEE (reference sequence). CDR3 length: 15 residues. CDR3 region: CASSFDPEGVHEQYF. As DNA, the CDR3 is TGTGCCAGCAGCTTTGACCCCGAGGGGGTCCACGAGCAGTACTTC.

This clone was counted a single time. The CDR3: CASSLKVAGASNQPQHF. In DNA, the CDR3 is TGTGCCAGCAGTTTAAAGGTGGCAGGGGCCAGCAATCAGCCCCAGCATTTT. The chain employs TRBV28 and TRBJ1-5; the D gene is possibly TRBD1 (6 bases). Trimming shortened V by 2 bases and J by 1 base, and 15 bases separated the two germline ends. The V gene's germline CDR1 is MDHEN and CDR2 SYDVKM. This CDR3 has 17 amino acids.

The sample holds a few counts of this clone. The rearrangement links TRBV4-1 to TRBJ2-5; 8 bases fit TRBD2. The V segment lost 2 bases and the J segment 0 bases; nucleotides outside the gene matches: 8. This CDR3 is built from 17 residues. Germline CDR1 reads MGHRA; CDR2 reads YSYEKL. In DNA, the CDR3 is TGCGCCAGCAGCCAACCTCTGAAGCGGGGGTACCAAGAGACCCAGTACTTC. Translated, it gives CASSQPLKRGYQETQYF.

This clone was recorded only once. In DNA form, the CDR3 reads TGTGCCAGCAGCCAAGAAACTGCACGCCCAGATACGCAGTATTTT. Its translation: CASSQETARPDTQYF. The V call is TRBV4-2, the J call TRBJ2-3; D not resolved. V was shortened by 0 bases and J by 4 bases, with 11 bases between the two germline ends. The CDR3 length is 15 residues. From germline, CDR1 is LGHNA and CDR2 YNFKEQ.

The chain is built from TRBV4-1 and TRBJ2-3, with D hard to call. The V gene lost 0 bases and the J gene lost 0 bases, with 13 bases spanning the gap. The CDR3 totals 17 residues. The V gene's germline CDR1 is MGHRA and CDR2 YSYEKL. The CDR3 is CASSQDEYIASTDTQYF. Here the CDR3 DNA reads TGCGCCAGCAGCCAAGATGAGTATATAGCTAGCACAGATACGCAGTATTTT.

The chain uses TRBV29-1 and TRBJ1-2; D call uncertain. The germline gives CDR1 SQVTM, CDR2 ANQGSEA. The V end was cut by 0 bases, the J end by 2 bases, with 10 bases between. The CDR3 spans 14 residues. The CDR3 loop reads CSVEDPLGNYGYTF. The CDR3, as DNA: TGCAGCGTTGAAGATCCCCTGGGAAACTATGGCTACACCTTC.